A selection of T cell receptor beta chains follows, all from one sample in a study of early T cells in non-severe SARS-CoV-2 infection. A single record per CDR3 protein comes from TCRdb applying MiXCR to the 5' RACE reads. The table shows 25,000 to 30,000 distinct CDR3 sequences, with roughly 5% occurring only once. Sequencing was done on a sample of whole blood. Every receptor here comes from an adult who was a healthcare worker with PCR-confirmed SARS-CoV-2 infection or an uninfected control (not recorded which). Each CDR3 is given with its conserved first and last residue.

TRBJ2-3 | 13 | TRBV5-5 | CASSFPGIDTQYF
TRBJ1-1 | 11 | TRBV29-1 | CSVVRGNEAFF
TRBJ2-3 | 11 | TRBV2 | CATGLVDTQYF
TRBJ2-7 | 13 | TRBV20-1 | CSADGPGGYEQYF
TRBJ1-1 | 14 | TRBV7-7 | CASTPARSNTEAFF
TRBJ2-3 | 13 | TRBV27 | CASSASGADTQYF
TRBJ1-1 | 15 | TRBV7-2 | CASSSRHFSDMEAFF
TRBJ2-7 | 11 | TRBV29-1 | CSATTGWEQYF
TRBJ2-7 | 14 | TRBV12-3/TRBV12-4 | CASSPRSFPYEQYF
TRBJ1-1 | 16 | TRBV5-1 | CASSSRDTSMNTEAFF
TRBJ2-3 | 18 | TRBV5-6 | CASSLWDLRVFPTDTQYF
TRBJ2-3 | 16 | TRBV6-5 | CASSNIGQGGTDTQYF
TRBJ2-1 | 15 | TRBV20-1 | CSARDPGGSYNEQFF
TRBJ1-1 | 13 | TRBV21-1 | CASSKDQGTEAFF
TRBJ1-4 | 14 | TRBV7-9 | CASSLGQGNEKLFF
TRBJ1-2 | 14 | TRBV7-2 | CASSYDRTYYGYTF
TRBJ2-7 | 15 | TRBV7-2 | CASSSAPGQGHEQYF
TRBJ2-1 | 14 | TRBV12-3/TRBV12-4 | CASTPGQGINEQFF
TRBJ2-2 | 15 | TRBV4-2 | CASSQGSDYTGELFF
TRBJ2-5 | 14 | TRBV3-1 | CASSWSFVGETQYF
TRBJ2-7 | 11 | TRBV27 | CASGSTYEQYF
TRBJ1-6 | 15 | TRBV9 | CASSPRTGAVAPLHF
TRBJ1-2 | 13 | TRBV9 | CASSVGQGYGYTF
TRBJ1-2 | 15 | TRBV7-9 | CASSLAAGANYGYTF
TRBJ2-1 | 16 | TRBV5-1 | CASSWEGTRAYNEQFF
TRBJ1-1 | 13 | TRBV7-2 | CASSLNSGSEAFF
TRBJ2-3 | 16 | TRBV7-9 | CASSWGAGPEGDTQYF
TRBJ1-1 | 13 | TRBV7-8 | CASSLRLNTEAFF
TRBJ1-1 | 13 | TRBV5-6 | CASSLPPNIKAFF
TRBJ2-3 | 16 | TRBV20-1 | CSAFGLAGEGRDTQYF
TRBJ2-7 | 13 | TRBV6-5 | CASSPGLNYEQYF
TRBJ2-1 | 16 | TRBV11-2 | CASSGGGLAGGNEQFF
TRBJ1-6 | 16 | TRBV5-5 | CASSFKTGGFDSPLHF
TRBJ1-2 | 17 | TRBV24-1 | CATSDRTGAETNYGYTF
TRBJ2-7 | 15 | TRBV7-9 | CASSPERGTSGEQYF
TRBJ2-4 | 17 | TRBV12-3/TRBV12-4 | CASSLERRGLAKNIQYF